Listed here are 10 T cell receptor beta chains from one sample, sequenced in a study of siplizumab effects on memory and regulatory T cells. Measured with immunoSEQ multiplex PCR; TCRdb has only the in-frame clones, and not every one. Found here are over 100,000 clones, roughly 95% of them singletons; the top ten hold under 0.2%. What was sequenced was non-Treg CD4+ T cells sorted from blood. The origin of the receptors is a human donor in good health.

The chain combines TRBV10-3 with TRBJ2-2; 11 nucleotides agree with TRBD2. V shed 5 bases, J shed 4 bases, and the junction held 0 bases outside the gene matches. Germline CDR1 ENHRY, CDR2 SYGVKD. The length of the CDR3 is 14 residues. CDR3 sequence: CAISLAGGTGELFF. In DNA form, the CDR3 reads TGTGCCATCAGTCTAGCGGGGGGCACCGGGGAGCTGTTTTTT.

The J gene is TRBJ2-7, the V gene TRBV5-1; no clear D. CDR3 size: 15 residues. CDR1 SGHRS and CDR2 YFSETQ come from the germline V gene. Trimming cost V 0 bases and J 7 bases, with 17 bases left between them. CDR3 residues: CASSLALESSGEQYF. The CDR3 DNA sequence: TGCGCCAGCAGCTTGGCTTTAGAATCGTCGGGTGAGCAGTACTTC. The variable domain in full, completed from reference TRBV5-1 and TRBJ2-7, reads KAGVTQTPRYLIKTRGQQVTLSCSPISGHRSVSWYQQTPGQGLQFLFEYFSETQRNKGNFPGRFSGRQFSNSRSEMNVSTLELGDSALYLCASSLALESSGEQYFGPGTRLTVT.

This chain joins TRBV15 and TRBJ2-1, with TRBD1 matching 10 bases. Germline CDR1 reads LNHNV; CDR2 reads YYDKDF (reference sequence). The CDR3 is 16 amino acids. The V and J ends lost 2 bases and 7 bases, in that order; junction bases with no gene match: 8. CDR3 in amino acids: CATSRPRDRGFNEQFF. DNA of the CDR3: TGTGCCACCAGCAGACCCCGGGACAGGGGTTTTAATGAGCAGTTCTTC. Full variable domain (outside the CDR3, taken from reference TRBV15 and TRBJ2-1): DAMVIQNPRYQVTQFGKPVTLSCSQTLNHNVMYWYQQKSSQAPKLLFHYYDKDFNNEADTPDNFQSRRPNTSFCFLDIRSPGLGDTAMYLCATSRPRDRGFNEQFFGPGTRLTVL.

This clone occurred once. The chain combines TRBV16 with TRBJ1-2; the D is unclear. Germline CDR1 is KGHSY and CDR2 is FQNENV. This CDR3 is built from 13 residues. The V gene lost 6 bases and the J gene lost 4 bases, with 12 bases spanning the gap. The CDR3 coding sequence is TGTGCCAGCAGATCAAAGGGCGGCTATGGCTACACCTTC. Protein product: CASRSKGGYGYTF.

The J gene is TRBJ2-3, the V gene TRBV12-5; D perhaps matches TRBD2 (6 bases). The germline V and J ends were trimmed by 4 bases and 4 bases, with 9 bases remaining between them. The CDR3 has 13 amino acids. Germline CDR1 LGHNT, CDR2 FRNRAP. As DNA, the CDR3 is TGTGCTAGTGGTTCGGCGGGGCCAGATACGCAGTATTTT. Residues: CASGSAGPDTQYF.

J is TRBJ1-1 and V is TRBV29-1; D possibly corresponds to TRBD1 (6 bases). V shed 1 base and J shed 1 base, with 7 bases lying between them. The CDR3 extends over 13 amino acids. Germline V gives CDR1 SQVTM, CDR2 ANQGSEA. Written as DNA, the CDR3 is TGCAGCGTTGAAGGGGGACAGAACACTGAAGCTTTCTTT. Translating gives CSVEGGQNTEAFF. Full variable domain (remainder filled in from reference TRBV29-1 and TRBJ1-1): SAVISQKPSRDICQRGTSLTIQCQVDSQVTMMFWYRQQPGQSLTLIATANQGSEATYESGFVIDKFPISRPNLTFSTLTVSNMSPEDSSIYLCSVEGGQNTEAFFGQGTRLTVV.

The chain employs TRBV28 and TRBJ2-7, with a tentative D call TRBD2 (6 bases). Trimming stripped 3 bases from V and 1 base from J, with 10 bases between. CDR1 is MDHEN and CDR2 is SYDVKM in the germline V gene. CDR3 length: 14 residues. CDR3 protein: CASSFNGLSYEQYF. DNA of the CDR3: TGTGCCAGCAGTTTTAACGGACTATCCTACGAGCAGTACTTC. The variable domain in full, with the rest retrieved from reference TRBV28 and TRBJ2-7, is DVKVTQSSRYLVKRTGEKVFLECVQDMDHENMFWYRQDPGLGLRLIYFSYDVKMKEKGDIPEGYSVSREKKERFSLILESASTNQTSMYLCASSFNGLSYEQYFGPGTRLTVT.

Turning to this clone: Other DNA sequences of this sample code for an identical CDR3. This rearrangement joins TRBV5-6 to TRBJ2-7; D is possibly TRBD1 (5 bases). Germline-derived CDR1 and CDR2 are SGHDT and YYEEEE. The CDR3 covers 13 residues. The V end was cut by 6 bases, the J end by 2 bases, with 12 bases between. This CDR3 is CASNRDRTYEQYF. The CDR3 nucleotides are TGTGCCAGCAACCGAGACAGAACCTACGAGCAGTACTTC.

J is TRBJ1-1 and V is TRBV25-1; 7 positions agree with TRBD1. The germline V gene encodes CDR1 MGHDK and CDR2 SYGVNS. The CDR3 runs 14 residues. With V trimmed by 3 bases and J by 2 bases, 3 bases remained unmatched. CDR3 nucleotide sequence: TGTGCCAGCAGTGAGACAGGGCTTAACACTGAAGCTTTCTTT. It codes for CASSETGLNTEAFF. Looking up the rest from reference TRBV25-1 and TRBJ1-1 gives the full variable domain: EADIYQTPRYLVIGTGKKITLECSQTMGHDKMYWYQQDPGMELHLIHYSYGVNSTEKGDLSSESTVSRIRTEHFPLTLESARPSHTSQYLCASSETGLNTEAFFGQGTRLTVV.

This clone was detected once. The V and J genes are TRBV2 and TRBJ2-7; D may be TRBD1 (5 bases). This CDR3 has 13 residues. Germline CDR1 reads SNHLY; CDR2 reads FYNNEI. Between the trimmed V and J ends, which lost 6 bases and 2 bases, there was a span of 11 bases. The chain's CDR3 is CASRGRGAYEQYF. Here the CDR3 DNA reads TGTGCCAGCAGAGGAAGGGGCGCCTACGAGCAGTACTTC.